These 21 T cell receptor beta chains were all obtained from the same sample, sequenced in a study of blood T cell repertoires in COVID-19. TCRdb keeps only in-frame clones here, not all; method: immunoSEQ multiplex PCR. The sample lists 250,000 or so clones; roughly nine tenths were seen once. The specimen sequenced was peripheral blood. The receptors were gathered from a man aged 35-49 years with active or convalescent COVID-19.

This clone was counted ten times or more. The chain carries TRBV19 and TRBJ2-3; 7 nucleotides agree with TRBD1. V gave up 6 bases and J gave up 0 bases; unmatched junction bases: 6. CDR3 length: 15 residues. Germline-derived CDR1 and CDR2 are LNHDA and SQIVND (reference sequence). The CDR3 sequence is CASSFDRASTDTQYF. DNA for the CDR3: TGTGCCAGTAGCTTCGACAGGGCTAGCACAGATACGCAGTATTTT. Based on the CDR3 plus reference TRBV19 and TRBJ2-3, the full variable domain is DGGITQSPKYLFRKEGQNVTLSCEQNLNHDAMYWYRQDPGQGLRLIYYSQIVNDFQKGDIAEGYSVSREKKESFPLTVTSAQKNPTAFYLCASSFDRASTDTQYFGPGTRLTVL.

The rearrangement joins TRBV12-5 to TRBJ2-6; D unresolved. Trimming removed 7 bases at V and 0 bases at J, with 10 bases between. CDR1 and CDR2 from the germline V gene are LGHNT and FRNRAP. The CDR3 length is 15 residues. As DNA, the CDR3 is TGTGCTAGTGTAAATCCCAGCTCTGGGGCCAACGTCCTGACTTTC. Protein product: CASVNPSSGANVLTF.

V usage is TRBV3-1 (or the pseudogene TRBV3-2) and J usage is TRBJ2-3; D uncertain. CDR1 is LGHDT, CDR2 YNNKEL, per germline (reference sequence). The CDR3 extends over 12 amino acids. V lost 2 bases to trimming and J lost 6 bases, with 6 bases between them. The CDR3 reads CASSQTRDTQYF. The CDR3, as DNA: TGTGCCAGCAGCCAAACTCGGGATACGCAGTATTTT.

The V gene is TRBV5-4, the J gene TRBJ2-1, with 9 bases fitting TRBD2. CDR1 and CDR2 (germline): SGHNT, YYREEE (reference sequence). The CDR3 spans 15 residues. V was clipped by 1 base and J by 7 bases; unmatched bases: 6. CDR3 region: CASSLSSGSGNEQFF. The CDR3 region has the DNA TGTGCCAGCAGCTTGAGTAGCGGGAGCGGGAATGAGCAGTTCTTC.

The genes are TRBV30 and TRBJ2-7; TRBD2 agrees at 14 bases. CDR3 size: 13 residues. V was clipped by 8 bases and J by 2 bases; unmatched bases: 2. Germline V gene lookup returns CDR1 GTSNPN and CDR2 SVGIG (reference sequence). CDR3 region: CARGLAGAYEQYF. In nucleotides, the CDR3 is TGTGCCCGGGGACTAGCGGGAGCCTACGAGCAGTACTTC.

V is TRBV7-3 and J is TRBJ2-1; 7 positions match TRBD2. Germline trimming cut 5 bases from V and 5 bases from J; bases unmatched to any gene: 12. Germline V CDR1 and CDR2: SGHTA, FQGTGA. The CDR3 loop spans 16 amino acids. CDR3 DNA sequence: TGTGCCAGCAGCCCCAAGGGCGGGAGTTTTCACAATGAGCAGTTCTTC. Protein product: CASSPKGGSFHNEQFF.

This chain links TRBV15 with TRBJ1-5; 9 bases line up with TRBD1. The germline CDR1 and CDR2 sequences are LNHNV and YYDKDF (reference sequence). The CDR3 length is 15 residues. With 6 bases clipped from V and 3 bases from J, the junction kept 6 bases outside the gene matches. The CDR3 DNA sequence: TGTGCCACCAGGAAAGACAGGGGGAACAATCAGCCCCAGCATTTT. Encoded protein: CATRKDRGNNQPQHF.

The gene calls are TRBV11-2 and TRBJ1-4; D might be TRBD1 (5 bases). The V end was cut by 3 bases, the J end by 11 bases, with 10 bases between. The germline V gene encodes CDR1 SGHAT and CDR2 FQNNGV. The CDR3 length is 12 residues. Written as DNA, the CDR3 is TGTGCCAGCAGCTTTGAAGGGGTGAAACTGTTTTTT. Amino acid sequence: CASSFEGVKLFF.

The chain couples TRBV30 to TRBJ2-7; D not certain. The CDR3 covers 12 residues. V was trimmed by 1 base and J by 3 bases, leaving 7 bases between them. Looked up from germline, CDR1 is GTSNPN and CDR2 is SVGIG (reference sequence). CDR3 DNA: TGTGCCTGGAGTGATCCCGGCTACGAGCAGTACTTC. Its protein product is CAWSDPGYEQYF.

The chain couples TRBV19 to TRBJ1-3, with 8 nucleotides matching TRBD1. The V gene's germline CDR1 is LNHDA and CDR2 SQIVND (reference sequence). Trimming at V came to 6 bases and at J to 0 bases, leaving 1 base not matched to a gene. There are 14 residues in the CDR3. This CDR3 is CASRTGASGNTIYF. CDR3 nucleotide sequence: TGTGCCAGTAGGACAGGGGCCTCTGGAAACACCATATATTTT. The full variable domain, rest sourced from reference TRBV19 and TRBJ1-3, is DGGITQSPKYLFRKEGQNVTLSCEQNLNHDAMYWYRQDPGQGLRLIYYSQIVNDFQKGDIAEGYSVSREKKESFPLTVTSAQKNPTAFYLCASRTGASGNTIYFGEGSWLTVV.

The V gene is TRBV25-1, the J gene TRBJ1-1; D is undetermined. The length of the CDR3 is 14 residues. Trimming left V 0 bases short and J 4 bases short, with 9 bases between. Germline CDR1 and CDR2: MGHDK and SYGVNS. In DNA, the CDR3 is TGTGCCAGCAGTGAATATTTCGAGGGCACTGAAGCTTTCTTT. Translation gives CASSEYFEGTEAFF. Full variable domain (remainder filled in from reference TRBV25-1 and TRBJ1-1): EADIYQTPRYLVIGTGKKITLECSQTMGHDKMYWYQQDPGMELHLIHYSYGVNSTEKGDLSSESTVSRIRTEHFPLTLESARPSHTSQYLCASSEYFEGTEAFFGQGTRLTVV.

This chain connects TRBV6-1 to TRBJ2-7; weak D call: TRBD2 (5 bases). The V gene's germline CDR1 is MNHNS and CDR2 SASEGT. With 3 bases removed from V and 2 bases from J, the gap between germline ends came to 14 bases. The CDR3 runs to 15 residues. The CDR3 DNA sequence: TGTGCCAGCAGTGATGTCGCGGGTAATCCCTACGAGCAGTACTTC. It yields the protein CASSDVAGNPYEQYF.

This rearrangement joins TRBV5-4 to TRBJ1-3; TRBD1 agrees at 7 bases. J was trimmed by 4 bases and V by 3 bases; bases with no gene match: 4. The length of the CDR3 is 14 residues. Germline CDR1 reads SGHNT; CDR2 reads YYREEE (reference sequence). The CDR3 nucleotides are TGTGCCAGCAGCTCGACAGGGAAGGGAAACACCATATATTTT. Protein: CASSSTGKGNTIYF.

The chain recombines TRBV5-1 with TRBJ2-5, with a weak D call TRBD1 (7 bases). Germline V gene sequence: CDR1 SGHRS, CDR2 YFSETQ. This CDR3 spans 16 amino acids. V was shortened by 2 bases and J by 4 bases, with 18 bases between the two germline ends. The CDR3, as DNA: TGCGCCAGCAGCTTCGGAGGGACAGCCTTCGGAGAGACCCAGTACTTC. Translating gives CASSFGGTAFGETQYF.

With respect to this clone: The sample contains more than one DNA sequence encoding this CDR3. The chain uses TRBV7-9 and TRBJ2-1; 7 nucleotides align to TRBD2. Trimming cost V 1 base and J 0 bases; bases outside gene matches: 3. Looked up from germline, CDR1 is SEHNR and CDR2 is FQNEAQ (reference sequence). The CDR3 totals 16 residues. In DNA, the CDR3 is TGTGCCAGCAGCTTAGTCGGCGGGAGCTCCTACAATGAGCAGTTCTTC. This translates into CASSLVGGSSYNEQFF.

This chain links TRBV5-6 with TRBJ1-4; a weak D match, TRBD1 (5 bases). The CDR3 contains 14 residues. V was shortened by 0 bases and J by 8 bases, with 11 bases between the two germline ends. The V gene's germline CDR1 is SGHDT and CDR2 YYEEEE. Here the CDR3 reads CASSLAGGWEKLFF. The CDR3, as DNA: TGTGCCAGCAGCTTGGCGGGGGGATGGGAAAAACTGTTTTTT. Using reference TRBV5-6 and TRBJ1-4 for the parts outside the CDR3, the full variable domain is DAGVTQSPTHLIKTRGQQVTLRCSPKSGHDTVSWYQQALGQGPQFIFQYYEEEERQRGNFPDRFSGHQFPNYSSELNVNALLLGDSALYLCASSLAGGWEKLFFGSGTQLSVL.

The chain is built from TRBV6-5 and TRBJ2-5; the D gene is possibly TRBD2 (6 bases). Trimming removed 4 bases at V and 3 bases at J, with 12 bases between. The CDR3 is 14 amino acids. The germline CDR1 and CDR2 sequences are MNHEY and SVGAGI. The CDR3 spells CASSSPGLKETQYF. The CDR3 DNA is TGTGCCAGCAGTTCGCCGGGACTGAAAGAGACCCAGTACTTC.

This clone was picked up a small number of times. J is TRBJ1-5 and V is TRBV2; D might be TRBD1 (6 bases). V was shortened by 6 bases and J by 0 bases, with 9 bases between the two germline ends. The CDR3 is 14 residues long. Germline CDR1 and CDR2: SNHLY and FYNNEI. The CDR3 reads CASRGRGSNQPQHF. As DNA, the CDR3 is TGTGCCAGCAGAGGCAGGGGTAGCAATCAGCCCCAGCATTTT.

This clone was counted a single time. This chain links TRBV5-5 with TRBJ1-1, with 12 bases identical to TRBD1. This CDR3 is built from 18 residues. Germline assignment: CDR1 SGHKS and CDR2 YYEKEE (reference sequence). Germline trimming cut 4 bases from V and 0 bases from J; bases unmatched to any gene: 10. CDR3: CASSLTGTGGRLNTEAFF. As DNA, the CDR3 is TGTGCCAGCAGCCTTACTGGGACAGGGGGCCGGTTGAACACTGAAGCTTTCTTT.

The gene calls are TRBV9 and TRBJ2-3; tentative D call: TRBD2 (7 bases). CDR3 size: 13 residues. Trimming left V 9 bases short and J 5 bases short, with 16 bases between. Per germline, CDR1 SGDLS and CDR2 YYNGEE. Written as DNA, the CDR3 is TGTGCCACCAAAGGGGGGGAAGAAGATACGCAGTATTTT. Translation gives CATKGGEEDTQYF. Drawing the rest from reference TRBV9 and TRBJ2-3, the complete variable domain is DSGVTQTPKHLITATGQRVTLRCSPRSGDLSVYWYQQSLDQGLQFLIQYYNGEERAKGNILERFSAQQFPDLHSELNLSSLELGDSALYFCATKGGEEDTQYFGPGTRLTVL.

The chain uses TRBV7-3 and TRBJ1-5; D is possibly TRBD1 (5 bases). The CDR3 runs to 13 residues. The germline V and J ends were trimmed by 5 bases and 6 bases, with 11 bases remaining between them. Per germline, CDR1 SGHTA and CDR2 FQGTGA. The CDR3 spells CASSPRGGQPQHF. The CDR3 DNA follows: TGTGCCAGCAGCCCCCGGGGGGGTCAGCCCCAGCATTTT.